These 10 T cell receptor beta chains were sequenced from one sample in a study of spatial heterogeneity in lung cancer. The sample's time point: sample taken at primary tumor resection. TCRdb reprocessed the 5' RACE reads via MiXCR and lists one record per CDR3 protein. The table records approximately 92,000 distinct CDR3 sequences, about 12% of them present only once. The material was PBMCs, obtained at surgery. The receptors derive from a male donor with early-stage non-small cell lung cancer.

Only a few counts were recorded for this clonotype. The rearrangement links TRBV4-3 to TRBJ2-1, with 10 bases that match TRBD1. The CDR3 is 15 amino acids. V lost 4 bases and J lost 7; bases outside the gene matches: 7. Per germline, CDR1 LGHNA and CDR2 YSLEER. CDR3 sequence reads: CASSPVGQGSNEQFF. In nucleotides, the CDR3 is TGCGCCAGCAGCCCAGTGGGACAGGGGTCGAATGAGCAGTTCTTC.

The chain has TRBV6-1 and TRBJ2-1, with a tentative D call TRBD2 (6 bases). The CDR3 covers 15 residues. The V end lost 4 bases, the J end lost 3 bases, and 13 bases lay between the germline ends. Germline loops: CDR1 MNHNS, CDR2 SASEGT. The CDR3 nucleotides read TGTGCCAGCAGTGCGCGTCGGGAGTTCTACAATGAGCAGTTCTTC. As protein: CASSARREFYNEQFF.

The CDR3 nucleotides read TGTGCCAGCAGTTTTTCGGGAGGGCCATTTGGCGGGGAGCTGTTTTTT. It is translated as CASSFSGGPFGGELFF. The chain combines TRBV27 with TRBJ2-2, with 8 bases aligning to TRBD2. Per the germline V gene, CDR1 is MNHEY and CDR2 is SMNVEV (reference sequence). CDR3 length: 16 residues. The trim removed 3 bases at V and 7 bases at J, leaving 10 bases unmatched.

This clonotype was detected ten times or more. One junction end disagrees with the germline gene, perhaps due to a read error. The chain has TRBV6-2 or TRBV6-3 and TRBJ2-7; TRBD1 aligns across 7 bases. Germline V gives CDR1 MNHEY, CDR2 SVGEGT. The CDR3 spans 13 residues. CDR3 residues: CASSYPGQALGHF. The CDR3 nucleotides read TGTGCCAGCAGTTACCCTGGACAGGCCCTAGGACACTTC.

This clonotype occurred a few times. The chain couples TRBV9 to TRBJ2-2, with D uncertain. This CDR3 contains 12 residues. CDR1 is SGDLS and CDR2 is YYNGEE in the germline V gene. With 0 bases removed from V and 4 bases from J, the gap between germline ends came to 1 base. The CDR3 DNA reads as TGTGCCAGCAGCGTAGGCACCGGGGAGCTGTTTTTT. It codes for CASSVGTGELFF.

The genes are TRBV15 and TRBJ1-4; D uncertain. The CDR3 contains 14 residues. CDR1 and CDR2 (germline): LNHNV, YYDKDF (reference sequence). V lost 2 bases and J lost 7, with 11 bases in between. This CDR3 reads CATSRTSEGEKLFF. The CDR3 coding sequence is TGTGCCACCAGCAGAACCTCGGAGGGTGAAAAACTGTTTTTT.

The V gene is TRBV5-1, the J gene TRBJ1-4; 7 nucleotides agree with TRBD1. The J segment lost 3 bases and the V segment lost 4 bases, leaving 3 bases of the junction unmatched. Germline CDR1 is SGHRS and CDR2 is YFSETQ. The CDR3 is made up of 14 amino acids. DNA of the CDR3: TGCGCCAGCAGCCGGGACAGTCCTAATGAAAAACTGTTTTTT. It is translated as CASSRDSPNEKLFF.

The sample holds a few counts of this clonotype. J is TRBJ2-7 and V is TRBV18, with D uncertain. CDR3 length: 14 amino acids. Trimming stripped 2 bases from V and 3 bases from J, with 11 bases between. CDR1 and CDR2 (germline): KGHSH, LQKENI. CDR3 nucleotides: TGTGCCAGCTCACCAAGTCCGGAGATCTACGAGCAGTACTTC. This translates into CASSPSPEIYEQYF.

The table lists this clonotype with many counts. This chain connects TRBV5-1 to TRBJ2-3; no clear D. The CDR3 is 12 residues long. CDR1 and CDR2 from the germline V gene are SGHRS and YFSETQ. Trimming left V 3 bases short and J 10 bases short, with 12 bases between. CDR3 coding DNA: TGCGCCAGCAGCTCGACGGACGTGGCGCAGTATTTT. Translation: CASSSTDVAQYF.

V is TRBV30 and J is TRBJ2-7, with 7 bases identical to TRBD1. CDR3 length: 13 residues. CDR1 is GTSNPN and CDR2 is SVGIG in the germline V gene (reference sequence). Trimming cost V 5 bases and J 4 bases; bases outside gene matches: 8. CDR3 sequence: CAWGANRGYEQYF. CDR3 coding DNA: TGTGCCTGGGGCGCCAACAGGGGATACGAGCAGTACTTC.